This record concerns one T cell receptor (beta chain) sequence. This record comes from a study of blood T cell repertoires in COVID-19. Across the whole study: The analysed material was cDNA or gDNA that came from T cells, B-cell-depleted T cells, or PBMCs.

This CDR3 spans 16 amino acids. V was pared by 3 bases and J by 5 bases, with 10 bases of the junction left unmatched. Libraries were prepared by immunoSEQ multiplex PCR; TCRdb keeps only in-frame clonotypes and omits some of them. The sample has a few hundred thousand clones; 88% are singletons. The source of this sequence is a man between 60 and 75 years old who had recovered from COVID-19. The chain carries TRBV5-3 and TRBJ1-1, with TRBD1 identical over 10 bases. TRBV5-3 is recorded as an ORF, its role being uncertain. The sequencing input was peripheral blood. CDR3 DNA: TGTGCCAGAAGCTGCTCATCCGGGACAGGGGTAACTGAAGCTTTCTTT. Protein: CARSCSSGTGVTEAFF.